This entry is about one TCR beta chain. Produced via immunoSEQ multiplex PCR; TCRdb's table is partial and in-frame only. This table has tens of thousands of clones, over 65% appearing once. Germline V gene data show CDR1 as SGHVS and CDR2 as FQNEAQ. The CDR3 has 15 amino acids. V shed 5 bases, J shed 0 bases, and the junction held 4 bases outside the gene matches. This sample is drawn from a study of T cell clones after liver transplantation. This receptor was identified in a human patient who received a liver transplant. The graft donor may have given rise to some T cells. The sequencing here drew on CD4+ T cells from blood, taken at the 22-month timepoint. This chain links TRBV7-8 with TRBJ2-7; 10 bases match TRBD2. The CDR3 nucleotides read TGTGCCAGCAGCCAAACTAGCGGGGTCTCCTACGAGCAGTACTTC. Its translation: CASSQTSGVSYEQYF.